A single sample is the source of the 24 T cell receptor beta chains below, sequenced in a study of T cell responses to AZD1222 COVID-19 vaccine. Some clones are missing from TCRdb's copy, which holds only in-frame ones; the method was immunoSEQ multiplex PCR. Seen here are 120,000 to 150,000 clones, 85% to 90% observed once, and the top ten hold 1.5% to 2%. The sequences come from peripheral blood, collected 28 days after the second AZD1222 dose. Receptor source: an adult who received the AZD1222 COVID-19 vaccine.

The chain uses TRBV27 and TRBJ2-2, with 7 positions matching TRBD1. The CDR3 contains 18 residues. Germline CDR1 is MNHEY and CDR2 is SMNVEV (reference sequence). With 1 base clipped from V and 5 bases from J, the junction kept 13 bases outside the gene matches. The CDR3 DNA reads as TGTGCCAGCAGTTTATGGAGTGAGGGGGCCCAGGTGACCGGGGAGCTGTTTTTT. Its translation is CASSLWSEGAQVTGELFF.

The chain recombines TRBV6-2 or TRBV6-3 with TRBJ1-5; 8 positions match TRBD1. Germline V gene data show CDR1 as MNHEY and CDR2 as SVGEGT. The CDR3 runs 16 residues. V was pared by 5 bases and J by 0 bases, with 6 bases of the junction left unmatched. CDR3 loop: CASSTGTGGSNQPQHF. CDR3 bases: TGTGCCAGCAGTACCGGGACAGGCGGTAGCAATCAGCCCCAGCATTTT.

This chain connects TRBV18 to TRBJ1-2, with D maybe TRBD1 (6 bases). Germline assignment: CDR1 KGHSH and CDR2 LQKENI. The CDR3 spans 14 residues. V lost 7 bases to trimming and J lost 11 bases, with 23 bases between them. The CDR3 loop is CASYRGISPPTYTF. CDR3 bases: TGTGCCAGCTATAGGGGGATTTCACCCCCCACTTACACCTTC.

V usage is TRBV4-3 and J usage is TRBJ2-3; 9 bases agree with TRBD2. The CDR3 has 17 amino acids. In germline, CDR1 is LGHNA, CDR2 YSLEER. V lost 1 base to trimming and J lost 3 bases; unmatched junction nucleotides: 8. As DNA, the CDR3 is TGCGCCAGCAGCCAAGGACTAGCGGCCAGGCGTACAGATACGCAGTATTTT. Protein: CASSQGLAARRTDTQYF.

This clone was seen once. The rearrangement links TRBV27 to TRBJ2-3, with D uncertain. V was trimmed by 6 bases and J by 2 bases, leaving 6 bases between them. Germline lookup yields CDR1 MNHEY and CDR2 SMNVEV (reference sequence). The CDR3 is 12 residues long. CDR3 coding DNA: TGTGCCAGCAGCCCTCACACAGATACGCAGTATTTT. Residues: CASSPHTDTQYF.

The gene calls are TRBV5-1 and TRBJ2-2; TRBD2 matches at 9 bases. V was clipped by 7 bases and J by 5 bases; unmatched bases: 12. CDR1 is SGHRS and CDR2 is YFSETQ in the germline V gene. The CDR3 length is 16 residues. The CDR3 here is CASGQQPGLATGELFF. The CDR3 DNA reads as TGCGCCAGCGGACAACAGCCGGGACTAGCTACCGGGGAGCTGTTTTTT.

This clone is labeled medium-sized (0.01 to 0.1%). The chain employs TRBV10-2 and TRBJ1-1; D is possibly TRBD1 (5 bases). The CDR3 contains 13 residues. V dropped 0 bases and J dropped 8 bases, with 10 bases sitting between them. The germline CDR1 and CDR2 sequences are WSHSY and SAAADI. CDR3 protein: CASSESEAGEAFF. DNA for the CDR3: TGCGCCAGCAGTGAGTCGGAGGCAGGGGAAGCTTTCTTT.

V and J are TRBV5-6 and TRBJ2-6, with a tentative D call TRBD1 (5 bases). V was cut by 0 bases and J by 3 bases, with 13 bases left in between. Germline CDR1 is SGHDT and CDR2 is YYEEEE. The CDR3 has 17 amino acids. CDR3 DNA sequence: TGTGCCAGCAGCTTGGAGGGGTCTTCGTTTGGGGCCAACGTCCTGACTTTC. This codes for CASSLEGSSFGANVLTF. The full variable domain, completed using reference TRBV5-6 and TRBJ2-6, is DAGVTQSPTHLIKTRGQQVTLRCSPKSGHDTVSWYQQALGQGPQFIFQYYEEEERQRGNFPDRFSGHQFPNYSSELNVNALLLGDSALYLCASSLEGSSFGANVLTFGAGSRLTVL.

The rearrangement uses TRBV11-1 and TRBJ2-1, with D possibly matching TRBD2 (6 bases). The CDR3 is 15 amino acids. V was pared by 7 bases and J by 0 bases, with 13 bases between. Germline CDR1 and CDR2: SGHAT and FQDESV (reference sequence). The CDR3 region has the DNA TGTGCCAGCAACCGGGAGAGCGCCTCCTACAATGAGCAGTTCTTC. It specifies CASNRESASYNEQFF.

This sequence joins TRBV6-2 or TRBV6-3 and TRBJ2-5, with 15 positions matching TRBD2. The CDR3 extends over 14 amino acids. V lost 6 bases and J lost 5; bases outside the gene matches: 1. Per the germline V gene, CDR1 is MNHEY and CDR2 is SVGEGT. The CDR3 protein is CASSGTSGRETQYF. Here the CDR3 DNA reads TGTGCCAGCAGCGGGACTAGCGGGAGGGAGACCCAGTACTTC.

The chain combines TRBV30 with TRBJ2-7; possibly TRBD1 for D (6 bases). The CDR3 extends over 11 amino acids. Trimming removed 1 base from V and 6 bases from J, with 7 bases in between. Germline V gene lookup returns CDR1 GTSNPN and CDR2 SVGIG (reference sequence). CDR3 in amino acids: CAWSAGVEQYV. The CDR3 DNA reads TGTGCCTGGAGTGCAGGGGTCGAGCAGTACGTC.

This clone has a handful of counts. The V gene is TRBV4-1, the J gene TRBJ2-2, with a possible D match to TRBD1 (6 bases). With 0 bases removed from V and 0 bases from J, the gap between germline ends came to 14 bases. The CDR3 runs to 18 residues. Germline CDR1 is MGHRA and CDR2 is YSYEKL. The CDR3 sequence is CASSQEETGSTNTGELFF. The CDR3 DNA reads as TGCGCCAGCAGCCAAGAAGAGACAGGATCAACGAACACCGGGGAGCTGTTTTTT.

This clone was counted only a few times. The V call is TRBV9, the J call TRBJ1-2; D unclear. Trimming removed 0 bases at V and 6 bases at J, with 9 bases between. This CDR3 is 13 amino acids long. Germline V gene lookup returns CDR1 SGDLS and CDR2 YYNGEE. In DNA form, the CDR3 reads TGTGCCAGCAGCGTAGGAGGTCTCCATGGCTACACCTTC. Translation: CASSVGGLHGYTF.

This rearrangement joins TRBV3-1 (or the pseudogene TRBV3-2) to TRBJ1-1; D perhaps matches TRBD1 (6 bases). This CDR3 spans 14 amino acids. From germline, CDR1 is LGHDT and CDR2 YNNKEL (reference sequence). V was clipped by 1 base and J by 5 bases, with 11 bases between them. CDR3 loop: CASSQVTGGTEAFF. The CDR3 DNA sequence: TGTGCCAGCAGCCAAGTGACAGGTGGGACTGAAGCTTTCTTT.

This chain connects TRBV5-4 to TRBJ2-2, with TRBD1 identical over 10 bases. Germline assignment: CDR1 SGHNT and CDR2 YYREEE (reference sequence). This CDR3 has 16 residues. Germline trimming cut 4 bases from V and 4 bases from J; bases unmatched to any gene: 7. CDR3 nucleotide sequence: TGTGCCAGCAGCCCAGGACAGGGGGGGAGCACCGGGGAGCTGTTTTTT. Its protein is CASSPGQGGSTGELFF.

In DNA form, the CDR3 reads TGTGCCAGCACCGTAGACGGGCAGGGCGGCAATGAGCAGTTCTTC. Its translation is CASTVDGQGGNEQFF. The chain couples TRBV7-9 to TRBJ2-1, with D tentatively TRBD1 (5 bases). Trimming left V 7 bases short and J 6 bases short, with 19 bases between. Germline V gives CDR1 SEHNR, CDR2 FQNEAQ (reference sequence). The CDR3 consists of 15 residues.

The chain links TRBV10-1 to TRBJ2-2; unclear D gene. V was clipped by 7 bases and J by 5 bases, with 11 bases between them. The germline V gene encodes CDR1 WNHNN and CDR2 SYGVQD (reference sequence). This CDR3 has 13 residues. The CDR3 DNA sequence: TGCGCCAGCACCTCAGACTTAACCGGGGAGCTGTTTTTT. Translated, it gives CASTSDLTGELFF.

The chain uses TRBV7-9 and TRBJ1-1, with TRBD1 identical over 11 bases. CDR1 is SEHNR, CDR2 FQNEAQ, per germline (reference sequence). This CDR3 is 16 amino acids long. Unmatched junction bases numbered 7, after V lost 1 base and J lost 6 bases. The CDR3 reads CASSLVWTGGPAEAFF. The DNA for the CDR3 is TGTGCCAGCAGCTTAGTCTGGACAGGGGGCCCGGCTGAAGCTTTCTTT. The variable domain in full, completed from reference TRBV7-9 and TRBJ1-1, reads DTGVSQNPRHKITKRGQNVTFRCDPISEHNRLYWYRQTLGQGPEFLTYFQNEAQLEKSRLLSDRFSAERPKGSFSTLEIQRTEQGDSAMYLCASSLVWTGGPAEAFFGQGTRLTVV.

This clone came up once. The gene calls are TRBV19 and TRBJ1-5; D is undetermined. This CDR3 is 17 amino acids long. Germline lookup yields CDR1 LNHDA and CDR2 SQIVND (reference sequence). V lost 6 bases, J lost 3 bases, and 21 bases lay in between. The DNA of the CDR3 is TGTGCCAGTAGCCCCCGGGAGGGATTCCCTTTCAATCAGCCCCAGCATTTT. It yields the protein CASSPREGFPFNQPQHF.

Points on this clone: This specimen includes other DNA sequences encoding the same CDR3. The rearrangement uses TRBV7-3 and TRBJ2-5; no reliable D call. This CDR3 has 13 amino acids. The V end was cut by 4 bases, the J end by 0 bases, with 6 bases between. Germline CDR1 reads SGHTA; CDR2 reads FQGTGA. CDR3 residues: CASSSSYQETQYF. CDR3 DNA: TGTGCCAGCAGCTCATCGTACCAAGAGACCCAGTACTTC.

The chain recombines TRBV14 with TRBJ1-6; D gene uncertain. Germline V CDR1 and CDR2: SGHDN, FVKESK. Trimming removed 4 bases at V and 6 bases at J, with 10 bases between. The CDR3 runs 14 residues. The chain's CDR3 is CASSPRTFNSPLHF. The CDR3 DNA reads TGTGCCAGCAGCCCGAGGACCTTTAATTCACCCCTCCACTTT.

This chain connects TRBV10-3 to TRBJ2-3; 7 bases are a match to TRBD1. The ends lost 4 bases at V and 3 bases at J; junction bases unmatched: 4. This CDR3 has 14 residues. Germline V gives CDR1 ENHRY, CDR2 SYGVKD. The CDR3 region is CAISATGQTDTQYF. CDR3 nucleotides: TGTGCCATCAGTGCTACGGGACAGACAGATACGCAGTATTTT.

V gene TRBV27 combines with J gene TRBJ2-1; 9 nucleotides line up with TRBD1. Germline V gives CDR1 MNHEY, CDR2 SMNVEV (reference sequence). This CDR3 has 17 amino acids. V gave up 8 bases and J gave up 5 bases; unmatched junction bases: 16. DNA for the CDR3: TGTGCCAGCTGGACTAACCTCCGGGACAGGGCGAACAATGAGCAGTTCTTC. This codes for CASWTNLRDRANNEQFF.

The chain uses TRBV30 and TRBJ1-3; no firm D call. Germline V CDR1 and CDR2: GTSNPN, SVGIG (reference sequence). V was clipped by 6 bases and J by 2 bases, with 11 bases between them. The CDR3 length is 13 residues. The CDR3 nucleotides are TGTGCCTGCCACACGGGGACTGGAAACACCATATATTTT. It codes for CACHTGTGNTIYF.